The following is a T cell receptor beta chain sequence with its context. The junction shows a germline mismatch at one end, possibly a read error. Per the study methods: Estimates of nucleated cell counts were drawn from the amplification of reference gene primers. Profiling relied on immunoSEQ multiplex PCR, and the TCRdb table lists in-frame clones only, not all of them. V and J calls and clone size follow that table, whereas D and trimming were derived from the DNA. The table shows 110,000 or so clones, with roughly 80% occurring only once. Germline CDR1 is SQVTM and CDR2 is ANQGSEA. The CDR3 totals 15 residues. This record comes from a study of blood T cell repertoires in COVID-19. As for the study in general: COVID-19 samples collected from the United States, Italy and Spain covered acute and convalescent phases. The cDNA or gDNA used as material had been derived from T cells, B-cell-depleted T cells, or PBMCs.

Sequenced material: peripheral blood. The source is a man between 50 and 59 years old with acute or convalescent COVID-19. The chain uses TRBV29-1 and TRBJ2-6, with D tentatively TRBD2 (7 bases). The CDR3 nucleotides read TGCCGCGTTTGGGGGGGCCCCGAGGGGGCCAACGTCCTGACTTTC. Its translation: CRVWGGPEGANVLTF.